The clone carrying this T cell receptor (beta chain) was picked up many times. The antigen is undetermined. TCRdb reprocessed the PCR reads via MiXCR and lists one record per CDR3 protein. The table shows about 640,000 distinct CDR3 sequences, with 20% occurring only once. The CDR3 totals 13 residues. In germline, CDR1 is DFQATT, CDR2 SNEGSKA (reference sequence). V was cut by 3 bases and J by 1 base, with 9 bases left in between. This record belongs to a study of molecular identifiers for immune sequencing clone quantification. Regarding the study as a whole: Barcode-sharing identical TCR molecules could underestimate highly expanded clone sizes.

Naive CD8 T cells were sorted, and the gate applied was CD8+CD4-CCR7+CD45RA+. The TCR was taken from a human donor in good health. Some libraries in this study had Jurkat cell RNA spiked in. Material for sequencing was naive CD8+ T cells from blood, with Jurkat cell RNA spiked in. Described subset: FACS-sorted CD8+CD4-CCR7+CD45RA+ naive T cells. This rearrangement joins TRBV20-1 to TRBJ1-1, with unresolved D. CDR3 residues: CSASADPNTEAFF. As DNA, the CDR3 is TGCAGTGCTAGTGCAGATCCGAACACTGAAGCTTTCTTT.